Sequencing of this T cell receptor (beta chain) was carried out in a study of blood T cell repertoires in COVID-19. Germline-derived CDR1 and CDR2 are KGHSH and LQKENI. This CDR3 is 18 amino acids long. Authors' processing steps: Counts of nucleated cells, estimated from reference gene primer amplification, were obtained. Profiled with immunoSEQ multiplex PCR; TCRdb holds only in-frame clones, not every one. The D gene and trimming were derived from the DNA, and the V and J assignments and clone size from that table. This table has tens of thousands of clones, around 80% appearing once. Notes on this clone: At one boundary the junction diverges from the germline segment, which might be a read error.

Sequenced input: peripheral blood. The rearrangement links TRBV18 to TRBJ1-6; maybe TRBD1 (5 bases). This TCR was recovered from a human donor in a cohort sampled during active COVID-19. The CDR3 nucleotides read TGTGCCAGCTCACCCGCGACAGCCTTCACCCGCTATAGTTCACCCCTCCACTTT. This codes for CASSPATAFTRYSSPLHF.